The TCR beta chain under discussion was sequenced for a study of CD8 T cells in Susac syndrome. Sequencing targeted TCR beta in blood CD8+ and CD4+ T cells. Through negative isolation, CD4+ and CD8+ T cells were obtained, while TEMRA cells were enriched using FACS. RNA was extracted with the RNeasy kit, and a quantity of about 0.45 to 1 ug was reverse transcribed using random hexamers. The immunoSEQ assay covered 54 Vbeta and 13 Jbeta segments for CDR3. TCRdb reprocessed the immunoSEQ multiplex PCR reads via MiXCR and lists one record per CDR3 protein. Of about 400,000 distinct CDR3 sequences detected, around 85% appear once; the ten largest clones hold roughly 0.11%. The material sequenced was CD8+ T cells from PBMCs. The clonotype originates from a human donor with multiple sclerosis.

CDR3 sequence reads: CASSLSSIGNQPQHF. The CDR3 coding sequence is TGTGCCAGCAGCTTGTCCTCAATAGGCAATCAGCCCCAGCATTTT. The gene calls are TRBV5-6 and TRBJ1-5; D is uncertain. Germline V gene data show CDR1 as SGHDT and CDR2 as YYEEEE. V was pared by 1 base and J by 2 bases, with 10 bases between. The length of the CDR3 is 15 residues.